Here is one T cell receptor (beta chain) with its context. What it recognizes is unknown. This entry comes from a study of T cell clones after liver transplantation. Study-level background: Third-party-reactive TCRbeta sequences from pre-transplant mixed lymphocyte reactions served as antigen-independent comparators. Apart from three HCV-positive recipients, transplants were for non-autoimmune, non-viral reasons. General study points: Small, mixed patient groups and varying post-transplant times limit these conclusions. Donor-reactive sequences fell more than third party-reactive ones, suggesting partial deletion.

Measured with immunoSEQ multiplex PCR; TCRdb has only the in-frame clones, and not every one. The sample contains 53,000 or so clones, about 81% of which appear only once. The V and J ends lost 2 bases and 2 bases respectively, with 8 bases between them. This CDR3 is 13 amino acids long. Germline V CDR1 and CDR2: SGHNT, YYREEE (reference sequence). The TCR comes from a human donor who received a liver transplant. The material sequenced was CD4+ T cells from blood, taken before liver transplant. The chain has TRBV5-4 and TRBJ2-7, with D possibly being TRBD2 (6 bases). Here the CDR3 DNA reads TGTGCCAGCAGCTTTGGGGAGGCCTACGAGCAGTACTTC. This gives the protein CASSFGEAYEQYF.